This T cell receptor beta chain was captured by sequencing in a study of blood T cell repertoires in COVID-19. Overall study context: COVID-19 samples, acute and convalescent, were from the United States, Italy and Spain. In each case, the material was cDNA or gDNA derived from T cells, B-cell-depleted T cells, or PBMCs.

As originally analysed: Researchers report that nucleated cell counts were estimated from reference gene primer amplification. Assay used: immunoSEQ multiplex PCR; TCRdb lists only in-frame clones, some missing. From that table come the V and J calls and clone size; the DNA was used to work out D and trimming. The data show roughly 26,000 clones, approximately 86% seen once. V lost 3 bases, J lost 9 bases, and 13 bases lay in between. Germline V lookup: CDR1 SGHTA, CDR2 FQGNSA. The CDR3 covers 13 residues. This chain joins TRBV7-2 and TRBJ2-3, with a tentative D call TRBD2 (6 bases). The sequence was collected from a man aged 70-80 years with acute or convalescent COVID-19. The sequenced sample was peripheral blood. The CDR3 here is CASSFTGLNTQYF. As DNA, the CDR3 is TGTGCCAGCAGCTTTACGGGACTCAACACGCAGTATTTT.